The entry below describes one T cell receptor (beta chain). The entry originates in a study of blood T cell repertoires in COVID-19. Generated by immunoSEQ multiplex PCR, the TCRdb table keeps only in-frame clones and is missing some. The sample consists of a few hundred thousand clones, just under 90% of them appearing once. CDR1 SGHRS and CDR2 YFSETQ come from the germline V gene. The germline V and J ends were trimmed by 4 bases and 2 bases, with 17 bases remaining between them. The CDR3 covers 16 residues. The chain joins TRBV5-1 to TRBJ2-3, with D unclear. The sequence was obtained from a young woman who had recovered from COVID-19. Specimen: PBMCs or T cells enriched from blood (not recorded which). The CDR3 nucleotides read TGCGCCAGCAGCCCCCCCAACACGCTCGACACAGATACGCAGTATTTT. Protein product: CASSPPNTLDTDTQYF.